The 5 T cell receptor beta chains listed next were all sequenced from one sample in a study of sequential checkpoint blockade in melanoma. Only in-frame clones appear in the TCRdb table, and some are missing; sequencing was by immunoSEQ multiplex PCR. The data hold over 20,000 clones, with around two thirds observed a single time. Noted treatment: randomized to nivolumab then ipilimumab (arm A) or the reverse (arm B). Source: CD8+ T cells sorted from blood (inferred from file names), taken from a patient given nivolumab and ipilimumab in sequence. Receptors were obtained from a human donor with melanoma.

This chain uses TRBV7-2 with TRBJ1-1; no clear D. This CDR3 region has 14 residues. V lost 1 base to trimming and J lost 3 bases, with 9 bases between them. CDR1 SGHTA and CDR2 FQGNSA come from the germline V gene. As DNA, the CDR3 is TGTGCCAGCAGCTTAGAGTCGGGGTACACTGAAGCTTTCTTT. This sequence encodes CASSLESGYTEAFF.

With regard to this clone: Sequence at one end of the junction differs from germline and may be a read error. The V and J genes are TRBV10-3 and TRBJ1-2, with D possibly matching TRBD1 (5 bases). The CDR3 has 12 amino acids. CDR1 is ENHRY and CDR2 is SYGVKD in the germline V gene. CDR3 sequence (DNA): TGTGCCAGCAGTCAGGACACGGGCGGCTACACCTTC. Its translation: CASSQDTGGYTF.

The rearrangement joins TRBV27 to TRBJ2-1, with D possibly being TRBD1 (6 bases). Germline loops: CDR1 MNHEY, CDR2 SMNVEV (reference sequence). The ends were cut back, 6 bases at V and 4 bases at J, with 10 bases in the middle. The CDR3 runs 13 residues. The CDR3: CASRVGQYNEQFF. The CDR3 bases are TGTGCCAGCAGGGTAGGACAGTACAATGAGCAGTTCTTC.

The J gene is TRBJ2-1, the V gene TRBV4-1; D ambiguous. Trimming took 0 bases from V and 4 from J, leaving 13 bases between them. Germline V lookup: CDR1 MGHRA, CDR2 YSYEKL. The CDR3 sequence is 16 residues long. CDR3 sequence: CASSQDAANLYNEQFF. The DNA for the CDR3 is TGCGCCAGCAGCCAAGATGCGGCGAACCTATACAATGAGCAGTTCTTC.

The rearrangement uses TRBV4-2 and TRBJ1-2, with 7 nucleotides matching TRBD1. V gave up 2 bases and J gave up 1 base; unmatched junction bases: 10. Germline-derived CDR1 and CDR2 are LGHNA and YNFKEQ. The CDR3 contains 17 residues. The DNA for the CDR3 is TGTGCCAGCAGCCAAACCTTGCAGGGGGGAGGTAACTATGGCTACACCTTC. Residues: CASSQTLQGGGNYGYTF.